This T cell receptor (beta chain) came from a study of T cells in Graves' hyperthyroidism and ophthalmopathy (dated by TCRdb to between 2019 and 2020). Broadly, across the study: Peripheral blood was sampled at the time of initial diagnosis, prior to any treatment. To identify distinguishing TCR V-J signatures, a discovery cohort of some 100 patients was used, comprising under 45 with Graves' ophthalmopathy and about 59 with stable Graves' hyperthyroidism. Prospective prediction of ophthalmopathy was tested in an independent validation cohort of some 20 hyperthyroidism patients and 15 to 17 patients who later progressed to ophthalmopathy. The 75 to 100 discovery patients were divided at random into training and test sets in a 7:3 ratio. Thyroid tissue and blood T-cell repertoires from several Graves' hyperthyroidism patients were also compared in the study. Following sampling, methimazole starting at 30 mg daily was given to hyperthyroidism patients, and high-dose intravenous methylprednisolone was given to ophthalmopathy patients. The paper describes TCR Vbeta CDR3 sequencing of 130 to 150 peripheral blood samples, made up of about 41 ophthalmopathy patients, around 78 hyperthyroidism patients and about 17 progressor patients.

The germline ends are 12 bases apart after V is trimmed by 5 bases and J by 7 bases. Based on the germline V gene, the CDR1 and CDR2 sequences are SGHTA and FQGTGA. Spanning cysteine to phenylalanine, the CDR3 consists of 14 amino acids. Left in the record is the CDR3 DNA by itself, 42 bases read in frame from the first base. Study-level results and caveats: During validation, the model predicted progression to ophthalmopathy a median of approximately 7 months ahead of onset, with roughly 65% sensitivity and 72% to 80% specificity. No statistical method was used to fix the sample size in advance, and group allocation was not hidden from the investigators. Most expanded thyroid clonotypes (frequency above 0.001) were also detected in blood, a finding suggesting that blood repertoires may reflect thyroid immune responses. Ophthalmopathy was separated from stable hyperthyroidism by a 13 V-J signature model, with around 90% sensitivity and just over 81% specificity obtained in cross-validation and 80%/75% obtained in testing.

TCR beta CDR3 regions were amplified from RNA transcripts. The TCR CDR3 was subjected to a first round of RT-PCR using the HTBI primer set and the Qiagen OneStep RT-PCR kit. A second multiplex PCR round built the libraries, followed by size selection and purification. Libraries were sequenced paired-end with 100 bp reads on an Illumina HiSeq2000. The original pipeline was this. SOAPnuke was used to process the raw data, removing reads that contained adapters or uncalled bases, had a mean Phred below 15, or lacked an exact match to the constant primer or identifier. COPE v1.2.5 was used to merge high-quality paired reads, and clonotypes were defined as unique nucleotide sequences. Clonotypes were aligned to IMGT TRBV, TRBD and TRBJ reference segments using MiTCR v1.1. Only V-J combinations with frequency above 0.0001, covering roughly 99% of repertoires, were analysed. A TCS score was defined as the ratio of F50 (clonal expansion) to E x V (chaos), with BLOSUM62-based TCRdist applied between CDR3 peptides within each V-J. Welch's t-statistics and random forest reduced just over 500 V-J features to 13, which were used in a naive Bayes classifier (R e1071). TCRdb took the public reads, trimmed them with fastp at Q25, ran MiXCR for clone calling and kept in-frame beta chains. Each record represents a unique CDR3 protein, reported with the most common genes and DNA among its rows. TCRdb, not the authors, supplied the V and J calls. The sample data list roughly 380,000 distinct CDR3 sequences, and about a sixth of these were observed just once. The ten largest clonotypes hold roughly a sixth of the sample.

Ophthalmopathy patients had moderately to severely active disease, with a Clinical Activity Score of 3 or more, a NOSPECS grade of 4 or more, and a disease duration of less than 3 months. Exclusion was applied to patients with uncontrolled infections, other autoimmune diseases, pregnancy or lactation. Diagnoses relied on clinical symptoms, serum thyroxine and TRAb, thyroid ultrasound and orbital computed tomography. PBMCs were separated from under 11 ml of fresh peripheral blood using Ficoll-Paque density gradient centrifugation. Trizol reagent was used to extract total RNA, and RNA quality was then checked on an Agilent 2100 Bioanalyzer. This clonotype was observed at least ten times. The antigen it binds to is not known. Per-base qualities were not stored, and no clone one base away is much larger.

The sequencing input was blood. The TCR originated in a middle-aged woman with Graves' ophthalmopathy. The chain is encoded by TRBV7-3 joined to TRBJ1-6; TRBD1 is possibly the D segment (5 matching bases). The CDR3 protein: CASSSGGGNSPLHF. In nucleotides, the sequence is TGTGCCAGCAGCAGCGGGGGTGGCAATTCACCCCTCCACTTT.